This T cell receptor beta chain emerged from a study of vaccination effects on CD4 cells after COVID-19. The table came from immunoSEQ multiplex PCR; TCRdb's copy has only in-frame clones and leaves some out. In the table there are tens of thousands of clones, approximately 72% of which are singletons. Pools of viral peptides were used by the ViraFEST assay to expand antigen-specific CD4+ T cells ahead of sequencing. Investigators separated out CD4+ T cells once less than 11 days of culture had passed. Negative nucleocapsid antibody tests before and after vaccination confirmed no previous SARS-CoV-2 infection. With respect to this clone: The antigen remains undetermined.

There are 16 residues in the CDR3. Germline assignment: CDR1 SEHNR and CDR2 FQNEAQ (reference sequence). With 4 bases clipped from V and 1 base from J, the junction kept 7 bases outside the gene matches. Sequenced material: CD4+ T cells from PBMCs cultured with HCoV-NL63 spike peptides, taken before COVID-19 vaccination. The chain recombines TRBV7-9 with TRBJ1-3; 7 bases agree with TRBD1. The receptor was isolated from a human donor who received a COVID-19 vaccine. CDR3 region: CASSSPGTASGNTIYF. CDR3 bases: TGTGCCAGCAGCTCCCCAGGGACAGCTTCTGGAAACACCATATATTTT. Filled out from reference TRBV7-9 and TRBJ1-3, the complete variable domain reads DTGVSQNPRHKITKRGQNVTFRCDPISEHNRLYWYRQTLGQGPEFLTYFQNEAQLEKSRLLSDRFSAERPKGSFSTLEIQRTEQGDSAMYLCASSSPGTASGNTIYFGEGSWLTVV.